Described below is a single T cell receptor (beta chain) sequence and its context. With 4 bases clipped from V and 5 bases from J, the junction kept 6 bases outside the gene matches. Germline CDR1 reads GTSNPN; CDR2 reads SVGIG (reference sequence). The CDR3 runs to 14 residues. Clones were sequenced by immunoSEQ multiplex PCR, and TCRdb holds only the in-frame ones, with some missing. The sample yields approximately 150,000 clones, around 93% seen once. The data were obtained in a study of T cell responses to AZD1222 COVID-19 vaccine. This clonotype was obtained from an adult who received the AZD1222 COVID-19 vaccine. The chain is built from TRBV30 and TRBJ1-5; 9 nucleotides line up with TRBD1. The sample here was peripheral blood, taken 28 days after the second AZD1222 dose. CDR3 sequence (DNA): TGTGCCTGGACAGGACAGGGGATCGATCAGCCCCAGCATTTT. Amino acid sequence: CAWTGQGIDQPQHF.